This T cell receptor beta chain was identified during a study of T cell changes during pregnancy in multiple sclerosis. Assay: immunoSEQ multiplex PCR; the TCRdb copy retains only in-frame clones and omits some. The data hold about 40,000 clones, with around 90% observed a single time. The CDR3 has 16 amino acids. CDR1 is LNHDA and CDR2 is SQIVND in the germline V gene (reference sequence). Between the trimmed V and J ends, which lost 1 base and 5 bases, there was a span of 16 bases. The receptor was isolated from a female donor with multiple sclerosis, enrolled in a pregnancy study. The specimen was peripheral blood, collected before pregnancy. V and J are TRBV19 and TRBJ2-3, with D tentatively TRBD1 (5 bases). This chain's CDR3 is CASSIGTGKAVDTQYF. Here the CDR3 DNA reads TGTGCCAGTAGTATAGGCACAGGCAAGGCGGTAGATACGCAGTATTTT.